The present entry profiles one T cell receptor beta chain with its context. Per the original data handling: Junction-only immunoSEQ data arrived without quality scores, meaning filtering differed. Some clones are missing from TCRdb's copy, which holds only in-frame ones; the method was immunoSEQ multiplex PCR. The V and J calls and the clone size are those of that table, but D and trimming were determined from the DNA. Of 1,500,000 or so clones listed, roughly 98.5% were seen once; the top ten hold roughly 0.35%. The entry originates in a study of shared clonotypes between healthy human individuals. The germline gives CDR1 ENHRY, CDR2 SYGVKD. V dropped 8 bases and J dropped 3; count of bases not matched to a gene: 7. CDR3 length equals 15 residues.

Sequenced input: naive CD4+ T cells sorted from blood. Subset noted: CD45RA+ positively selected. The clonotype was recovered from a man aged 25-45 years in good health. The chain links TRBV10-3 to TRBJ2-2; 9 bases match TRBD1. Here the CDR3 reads CAIGSRQGDTGELFF. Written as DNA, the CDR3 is TGTGCCATCGGTTCACGACAGGGGGACACCGGGGAGCTGTTTTTT.